The 9 T cell receptor beta chains below all came from one sample that was sequenced in a study of persistence of HIV-infected CD4 T cells. The immunoSEQ assay was version 4, run in survey mode. The method was immunoSEQ multiplex PCR; TCRdb's version includes in-frame clones alone and lacks a portion of them. The sample contains more than 15,000 clones, less than 65% of which appear only once. These receptors are not linked to any known antigen. The stimulus was lysate of CMV-infected fibroblasts, about 10 ug/mL. Sorting of responding CD4+ T cells relied on upregulated CD40 ligand together with CD69. The source was CD4+ T cells sorted from PBMCs after 18-hour stimulation, collected from a patient who received antiretroviral therapy. These receptors were taken from an adult woman with HIV who was CMV-seropositive.

The J gene is TRBJ2-7, the V gene TRBV2, with D perhaps matching TRBD1 or TRBD2 (6 bases each). The CDR3 covers 11 residues. Germline CDR1 reads SNHLY; CDR2 reads FYNNEI. V lost 6 bases, J lost 5 bases, and 8 bases lay in between. CDR3 sequence reads: CASRGGDEQYF. The CDR3 bases are TGTGCCAGCAGGGGGGGCGACGAGCAGTACTTC.

The V gene is TRBV6-5, the J gene TRBJ2-1; D ambiguous. Trimming removed 5 bases at V and 3 bases at J, with 11 bases between. Germline lookup yields CDR1 MNHEY and CDR2 SVGAGI. This CDR3 region has 14 residues. CDR3 DNA sequence: TGTGCCAGCAGTCCCCGGTGGGACTACAATGAGCAGTTCTTC. Translated: CASSPRWDYNEQFF.

By share, this clone counts as medium-sized (0.01 to 0.1%). CDR3: CASSVVTGTGGDGYTF. As DNA, the CDR3 is TGTGCCAGCAGCGTAGTAACGGGGACAGGGGGCGATGGCTACACCTTC. The rearrangement joins TRBV9 to TRBJ1-2; TRBD1 agrees at 12 bases. The germline gives CDR1 SGDLS, CDR2 YYNGEE. The V segment lost 0 bases and the J segment 6 bases; nucleotides outside the gene matches: 6. The CDR3 runs to 16 residues.

J is TRBJ1-1 and V is TRBV15, with 7 bases that match TRBD1. V shed 10 bases, J shed 2 bases, and the junction held 10 bases outside the gene matches. This CDR3 spans 14 amino acids. The germline V gene encodes CDR1 LNHNV and CDR2 YYDKDF (reference sequence). The CDR3 sequence: CAKRRQGGNTEAFF. The CDR3 nucleotides read TGTGCCAAGAGGAGACAGGGAGGTAACACTGAAGCTTTCTTT.

The table lists this clone with a count of one. The V gene is TRBV19, the J gene TRBJ1-4; 8 bases map to TRBD1. The V gene end was trimmed by 5 bases and the J gene end by 8 bases; junction bases not matched to a gene: 4. The CDR3 is made up of 13 amino acids. Germline CDR1 LNHDA, CDR2 SQIVND (reference sequence). The CDR3 coding sequence is TGTGCCAGTAGTGTTGACAGGGGCGAAAAACTGTTTTTT. Translated, it gives CASSVDRGEKLFF.

This clone qualifies as medium-sized (0.01 to 0.1%). The chain is built from TRBV7-8 and TRBJ1-2, with 7 bases aligning to TRBD1. V gave up 1 base and J gave up 6 bases; unmatched junction bases: 8. The CDR3 covers 15 residues. Germline CDR1 is SGHVS and CDR2 is FQNEAQ. CDR3 in amino acids: CASSLGGSTGNGYTF. CDR3 in DNA: TGTGCCAGCAGCTTAGGGGGCTCGACAGGGAATGGCTACACCTTC.

The V gene is TRBV5-1, the J gene TRBJ2-1; 9 bases are a match to TRBD1. CDR3 length: 15 residues. Germline V lookup: CDR1 SGHRS, CDR2 YFSETQ. The junction had 8 bases not matched to a gene; V was cut back by 4 bases and J by 6 bases. Here the CDR3 reads CASSHTGGKGNEQFF. The CDR3 nucleotides are TGCGCCAGCAGCCACACAGGGGGCAAGGGCAATGAGCAGTTCTTC.

This clone came up a few times. This rearrangement joins TRBV27 to TRBJ2-6; D gene ambiguous. CDR1 and CDR2 from the germline V gene are MNHEY and SMNVEV (reference sequence). The CDR3 has 14 amino acids. Trimming shortened V by 8 bases and J by 1 base, and 9 bases separated the two germline ends. DNA of the CDR3: TGTGCCAGCGGACCCGGGTCTGGGGCCAACGTCCTGACTTTC. Its translation is CASGPGSGANVLTF.

Details on this clone: Other DNA sequences in the sample encode the same CDR3. This chain uses TRBV7-8 with TRBJ1-5, with 8 bases lining up with TRBD1. The germline V gene encodes CDR1 SGHVS and CDR2 FQNEAQ. J lost 1 base, V lost 3 bases, and 2 bases had no gene match. This CDR3 contains 15 residues. DNA for the CDR3: TGTGCCAGCAGCTTCGGACAGGGAAGCAATCAGCCCCAGCATTTT. It yields the protein CASSFGQGSNQPQHF.